The sequence of this T cell receptor (beta chain) was determined in a study of blood T cell repertoires in COVID-19. Across the study: In each case, the material was cDNA or gDNA derived from T cells, B-cell-depleted T cells, or PBMCs.

CDR1 and CDR2 from the germline V gene are SGHRS and YFSETQ. This CDR3 comprises 14 residues. The V end lost 1 base, the J end lost 2 bases, and 9 bases lay between the germline ends. In the original processing: Estimated nucleated cell counts came from reference gene primer amplification. The protocol was immunoSEQ multiplex PCR, while the TCRdb copy is restricted to in-frame clones and leaves out a portion. V, J and clone size are those of that table, while D and trimming were read from the DNA. The table shows more than 95,000 clones, with approximately 84% occurring only once. The receptor was isolated from a human donor in a cohort sampled during active COVID-19. V usage is TRBV5-1 and J usage is TRBJ1-1, with D maybe TRBD1 (5 bases). Sequencing used peripheral blood. The CDR3 DNA sequence: TGCGCCAGCAGCTTGTCGACAGCAAACACTGAAGCTTTCTTT. Amino acids: CASSLSTANTEAFF.